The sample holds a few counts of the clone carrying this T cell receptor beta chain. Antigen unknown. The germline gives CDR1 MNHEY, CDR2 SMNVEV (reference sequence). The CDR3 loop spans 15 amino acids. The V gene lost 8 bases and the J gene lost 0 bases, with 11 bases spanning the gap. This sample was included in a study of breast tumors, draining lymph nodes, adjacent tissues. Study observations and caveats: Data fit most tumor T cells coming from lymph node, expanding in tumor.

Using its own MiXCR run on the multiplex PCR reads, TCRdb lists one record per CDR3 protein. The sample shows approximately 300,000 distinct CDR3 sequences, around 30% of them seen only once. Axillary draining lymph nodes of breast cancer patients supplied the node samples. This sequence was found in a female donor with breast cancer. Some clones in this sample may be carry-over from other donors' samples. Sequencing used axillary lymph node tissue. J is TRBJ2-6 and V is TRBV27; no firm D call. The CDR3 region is CASFPLSSGANVLTF. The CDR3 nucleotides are TGTGCCAGCTTCCCTCTATCCTCTGGGGCCAACGTCCTGACTTTC.